Below are 10 T cell receptor beta chains sequenced from a single sample in a study of CD8 T cells in Susac syndrome. Random hexamers primed reverse transcription of about 0.45 to 1 ug RNA. TCRdb passed the immunoSEQ multiplex PCR reads through MiXCR, listing each CDR3 protein once. This table holds hundreds of thousands of distinct CDR3 sequences, about 93% found once. What was sequenced was CD4+ T cells from PBMCs. The receptors stem from a human donor with multiple sclerosis.

The chain is built from TRBV18 and TRBJ1-2, with a tentative D call TRBD1 (5 bases). The germline CDR1 and CDR2 sequences are KGHSH and LQKENI. The length of the CDR3 is 13 residues. The V and J ends lost 2 bases and 6 bases respectively, with 10 bases between them. The CDR3 sequence: CASSPAGLDGYTF. For the CDR3, the DNA is TGTGCCAGCTCACCAGCAGGGCTTGATGGCTACACCTTC.

This chain connects TRBV3-1 to TRBJ1-3; D gene ambiguous. The germline CDR1 and CDR2 sequences are LGHDT and YNNKEL (reference sequence). Trimming left V 2 bases short and J 6 bases short, with 14 bases between. The CDR3 sequence is 15 residues long. The CDR3 loop reads CASSQPPAEENTIYF. The CDR3 DNA reads as TGTGCCAGCAGCCAACCCCCGGCGGAGGAAAACACCATATATTTT.

This sequence joins TRBV9 and TRBJ2-2, with D uncertain. Trimming pared 3 bases from V and 1 base from J, leaving 4 bases between. Germline CDR1 reads SGDLS; CDR2 reads YYNGEE. This CDR3 contains 13 residues. The CDR3 coding sequence is TGTGCCAGCAGCGCTTTGAACACCGGGGAGCTGTTTTTT. Protein sequence: CASSALNTGELFF. The whole variable domain, remainder taken from reference TRBV9 and TRBJ2-2, is DSGVTQTPKHLITATGQRVTLRCSPRSGDLSVYWYQQSLDQGLQFLIQYYNGEERAKGNILERFSAQQFPDLHSELNLSSLELGDSALYFCASSALNTGELFFGEGSRLTVL.

The V call is TRBV30, the J call TRBJ1-2; tentative D call: TRBD1 (5 bases). Germline CDR1 GTSNPN, CDR2 SVGIG (reference sequence). V lost 2 bases and J 4 bases, leaving 11 bases between the germline ends. The CDR3 contains 13 residues. The CDR3 region is CAWSPTAAYGYTF. The CDR3 bases are TGTGCCTGGAGTCCGACAGCAGCCTATGGCTACACCTTC.

The V gene is TRBV27, the J gene TRBJ1-2; D is ambiguous. The CDR3 has 13 amino acids. The germline V gene encodes CDR1 MNHEY and CDR2 SMNVEV (reference sequence). V dropped 4 bases and J dropped 7 bases, with 13 bases sitting between them. CDR3 in DNA: TGTGCCAGCAGTTCCTCAAAGACCGGTGGCTACACCTTC. Translation gives CASSSSKTGGYTF.

This clonotype came up once. V is TRBV7-2 and J is TRBJ2-6; no firm D call. V lost 2 bases, J lost 4 bases, and 12 bases lay in between. This CDR3 is built from 16 residues. Per the germline V gene, CDR1 is SGHTA and CDR2 is FQGNSA. The CDR3 DNA follows: TGTGCCAGCAGCTTACGGGCTAGGGTAGGGGCCAACGTCCTGACTTTC. Translated, it gives CASSLRARVGANVLTF.

This chain uses TRBV5-1 with TRBJ2-1; 9 bases are shared with TRBD2. The CDR3 extends over 15 amino acids. Germline V gene lookup returns CDR1 SGHRS and CDR2 YFSETQ. With 0 bases clipped from V and 7 bases from J, the junction kept 5 bases outside the gene matches. CDR3 amino acids: CASSLVAGASNEQFF. The CDR3 nucleotides are TGCGCCAGCAGCTTGGTAGCGGGAGCAAGTAATGAGCAGTTCTTC.

This sequence joins TRBV19 and TRBJ2-7; 10 bases match TRBD1. The CDR3 totals 15 residues. From germline, CDR1 is LNHDA and CDR2 SQIVND (reference sequence). V shed 4 bases and J 3 bases; nucleotides not matched to a gene: 6. CDR3 nucleotides: TGTGCCAGTAGTAGCCCGGGACAGGGGCACTACGAGCAGTACTTC. Translated: CASSSPGQGHYEQYF.

V gene TRBV4-1 combines with J gene TRBJ1-5; D unresolved. Germline V lookup: CDR1 MGHRA, CDR2 YSYEKL. This CDR3 spans 15 amino acids. Between the trimmed V and J ends, which lost 0 bases and 6 bases, there was a span of 12 bases. The CDR3 coding sequence is TGCGCCAGCAGCCAAGATTTGGGGTTGGTTCAGCCCCAGCATTTT. This sequence encodes CASSQDLGLVQPQHF.

The chain couples TRBV18 to TRBJ1-4, with D possibly matching TRBD1 (5 bases). Germline V gene lookup returns CDR1 KGHSH and CDR2 LQKENI. The CDR3 contains 15 residues. V lost 3 bases and J lost 8, with 16 bases in between. CDR3 bases: TGTGCCAGCTCACCCCGGGACCCGAGGCAGGAAAAACTGTTTTTT. The encoded protein is CASSPRDPRQEKLFF.